This T cell receptor (beta chain) is drawn from a study of brain T cells in children with intractable seizures. Note on this clone: Its antigen is not known.

Study-level points and caveats: Clones missing pre-surgery may reflect undersampling of that blood sample.

The germline V gene encodes CDR1 LNHDA and CDR2 SQIVND (reference sequence). V was pared by 3 bases and J by 6 bases, with 6 bases between. The CDR3 is 12 residues long. Sequencing was limited to surgery cases with top T cell transcript signatures in brain tissue. Sequencing was performed with immunoSEQ multiplex PCR; in TCRdb, only in-frame clones are kept and a portion is missing. Of about 120,000 clones in the sample, 85% to 95% are singletons; the top ten hold 3.8%. This chain links TRBV19 with TRBJ1-5; D remains unclear. This TCR derives from a boy less than two years old with hemimegalencephaly and intractable seizures. The sequenced sample was peripheral blood, obtained at surgery. The CDR3 protein is CASSMGIQPQHF. DNA for the CDR3: TGTGCCAGTAGTATGGGGATTCAGCCCCAGCATTTT.